The 32 T cell receptor beta chains in this list originate from one sample, sequenced in a study of T cell responses to AZD1222 COVID-19 vaccine. Some clones are missing from TCRdb's copy, which holds only in-frame ones; the method was immunoSEQ multiplex PCR. The sample comprises some 49,000 clones, 70% to 90% of which are singletons, and about 1.1% rests with the top ten. Sequences were derived from peripheral blood, sampled 28 days after the second AZD1222 dose. The receptors were gathered from an adult who received the AZD1222 COVID-19 vaccine.

For the CDR3, the DNA is TGTGCCACCCGGGAGGGACAAGGGTCGGGAGGCTACACCTTC. Its protein product is CATREGQGSGGYTF. The chain recombines TRBV2 with TRBJ1-2, with D possibly being TRBD1 (6 bases). This CDR3 region has 14 residues. CDR1 and CDR2 (germline): SNHLY, FYNNEI. V lost 10 bases to trimming and J lost 8 bases, with 23 bases between them. Looking up the rest from reference TRBV2 and TRBJ1-2 gives the full variable domain: EPEVTQTPSHQVTQMGQEVILRCVPISNHLYFYWYRQILGQKVEFLVSFYNNEISEKSEIFDDQFSVERPDGSNFTLKIRSTKLEDSAMYFCATREGQGSGGYTFGSGTRLTVV.

The gene calls are TRBV2 and TRBJ1-1, with 7 positions matching TRBD1. This CDR3 has 14 residues. Germline V gene lookup returns CDR1 SNHLY and CDR2 FYNNEI. V lost 6 bases and J lost 5; bases outside the gene matches: 9. CDR3 sequence reads: CASSVGAGGTEAFF. DNA of the CDR3: TGTGCCAGCAGCGTGGGGGCAGGGGGGACTGAAGCTTTCTTT.

The chain is built from TRBV2 and TRBJ1-3, with 7 nucleotides matching TRBD1. The ends lost 5 bases at V and 2 bases at J; junction bases unmatched: 3. Germline V gene sequence: CDR1 SNHLY, CDR2 FYNNEI. The CDR3 is 14 residues long. CDR3 sequence: CASSPDRAGNTIYF. CDR3 coding DNA: TGTGCCAGCAGTCCCGACAGGGCTGGAAACACCATATATTTT.

The V and J genes are TRBV5-8 and TRBJ1-5; D may be TRBD1 (5 bases). The V end was cut by 4 bases, the J end by 0 bases, with 11 bases between. The CDR3 spans 15 residues. The V gene's germline CDR1 is SGHTS and CDR2 YDEGEE. This chain's CDR3 is CASSAGGYSNQPQHF. DNA of the CDR3: TGTGCCAGCAGCGCCGGGGGTTATAGCAATCAGCCCCAGCATTTT.

The chain is built from TRBV5-1 and TRBJ1-1; D ambiguous. Germline V gives CDR1 SGHRS, CDR2 YFSETQ. Trimming stripped 1 base from V and 2 bases from J, with 3 bases between. The CDR3 sequence is 12 residues long. CDR3 sequence reads: CASSLTNTEAFF. DNA of the CDR3: TGCGCCAGCAGCTTGACAAACACTGAAGCTTTCTTT.

The chain combines TRBV18 with TRBJ2-1, with D uncertain. V was shortened by 1 base and J by 4 bases, with 11 bases between the two germline ends. The CDR3 length is 15 residues. CDR1 and CDR2 from the germline V gene are KGHSH and LQKENI. The CDR3: CASSPLRSDYNEQFF. The CDR3 coding sequence is TGTGCCAGCTCACCACTCAGGTCAGATTACAATGAGCAGTTCTTC.

J is TRBJ2-3 and V is TRBV19, with a possible D match to TRBD1 (6 bases). CDR1 and CDR2 (germline): LNHDA, SQIVND (reference sequence). Trimming removed 5 bases at V and 1 base at J, with 10 bases between. CDR3 size: 14 residues. The DNA for the CDR3 is TGTGCCAGTAGTGACAAGGGGGGCACAGATACGCAGTATTTT. It is translated as CASSDKGGTDTQYF.

The chain employs TRBV6-2 or TRBV6-3 and TRBJ2-1; 11 bases map to TRBD2. V was pared by 2 bases and J by 0 bases, with 9 bases of the junction left unmatched. CDR1 MNHEY and CDR2 SVGEGT come from the germline V gene. The CDR3 has 19 amino acids. CDR3 DNA sequence: TGTGCCAGCAGTTACCGGGCACTAGCGGGAGAAAGCTCCTACAATGAGCAGTTCTTC. Residues: CASSYRALAGESSYNEQFF.

J is TRBJ2-7 and V is TRBV9, with D unclear. With 0 bases removed from V and 7 bases from J, the gap between germline ends came to 11 bases. CDR3 length: 13 residues. Germline-derived CDR1 and CDR2 are SGDLS and YYNGEE. Written as DNA, the CDR3 is TGTGCCAGCAGCGTAGGGGCAGCCTTGGAGCAGTACTTC. Protein sequence: CASSVGAALEQYF.

This chain joins TRBV6-5 and TRBJ2-3; the D is unclear. The CDR3 is made up of 16 amino acids. Trimming took off 0 bases at V and 0 bases at J, with 10 bases between the two ends. Looked up from germline, CDR1 is MNHEY and CDR2 is SVGAGI. The CDR3: CASSYSSPASTDTQYF. The CDR3 DNA is TGTGCCAGCAGTTACTCGAGCCCGGCTAGCACAGATACGCAGTATTTT.

The chain couples TRBV3-1 (or the pseudogene TRBV3-2) to TRBJ2-1; D is tentatively TRBD1 or TRBD2 (6 bases each). The V end was cut by 4 bases, the J end by 4 bases, with 14 bases between. Germline CDR1 LGHDT, CDR2 YNNKEL (reference sequence). The CDR3 extends over 15 amino acids. For the CDR3, the DNA is TGTGCCAGCAGCCCGGCGCGGGACAAGTACAATGAGCAGTTCTTC. It yields the protein CASSPARDKYNEQFF.

V is TRBV9 and J is TRBJ2-2; D remains ambiguous. Per the germline V gene, CDR1 is SGDLS and CDR2 is YYNGEE. Trimming left V 3 bases short and J 4 bases short, with 10 bases between. The CDR3 totals 14 residues. The CDR3 loop is CASSAYTGTGELFF. The CDR3 DNA reads TGTGCCAGCAGCGCCTATACGGGCACCGGGGAGCTGTTTTTT.

The rearrangement links TRBV5-6 to TRBJ2-3, with D possibly TRBD2 on 6 matching bases. V gave up 7 bases and J gave up 3 bases, with 12 bases separating them. The germline V gene encodes CDR1 SGHDT and CDR2 YYEEEE. The CDR3 contains 13 residues. CDR3 sequence: CASAQAGTDTQYF. For the CDR3, the DNA is TGTGCCAGCGCCCAGGCGGGAACAGATACGCAGTATTTT.

CDR3 DNA sequence: TGCGCCAGCAGCTTGGAGGGGCAGGTCGCCTACGAGCAGTACTTC. This encodes CASSLEGQVAYEQYF. The chain recombines TRBV5-1 with TRBJ2-7, with D tentatively TRBD1 (5 bases). This CDR3 region has 15 residues. V shed 0 bases and J shed 2 bases, with 12 bases lying between them. In germline, CDR1 is SGHRS, CDR2 YFSETQ.

This chain joins TRBV28 and TRBJ1-5, with D hard to call. This CDR3 has 14 amino acids. In germline, CDR1 is MDHEN, CDR2 SYDVKM. Trimming left V 8 bases short and J 0 bases short, with 11 bases between. CDR3 in amino acids: CASRDRYSNQPQHF. In DNA form, the CDR3 reads TGTGCCAGCCGGGATCGTTATAGCAATCAGCCCCAGCATTTT.

The chain carries TRBV6-5 and TRBJ1-1, with D tentatively TRBD1 (6 bases). The CDR3 is made up of 13 amino acids. Trimming removed 2 bases from V and 14 bases from J, with 18 bases in between. Germline lookup yields CDR1 MNHEY and CDR2 SVGAGI. CDR3: CASSYPGGGTSFF. Written as DNA, the CDR3 is TGTGCCAGCAGTTACCCGGGTGGAGGGACATCCTTCTTT.

V and J are TRBV27 and TRBJ2-3; TRBD1 matches at 8 bases. There are 17 residues in the CDR3. The germline V gene encodes CDR1 MNHEY and CDR2 SMNVEV (reference sequence). Trimming cost V 4 bases and J 3 bases; bases outside gene matches: 12. The CDR3 loop reads CASSSLRAGGRTDTQYF. The CDR3 coding sequence is TGTGCCAGCAGTTCCCTTCGGGCAGGGGGCAGGACAGATACGCAGTATTTT.

This sequence joins TRBV27 and TRBJ2-7, with 12 bases matching TRBD2. Germline assignment: CDR1 MNHEY and CDR2 SMNVEV (reference sequence). Losses at the gene ends were 3 bases for V and 3 bases for J; bases not matched to a gene: 6. This CDR3 is built from 16 residues. The CDR3 is CASSFLTSGSSYEQYF. CDR3 coding DNA: TGTGCCAGCAGTTTCTTGACTAGCGGGAGTAGCTACGAGCAGTACTTC.

The gene calls are TRBV5-1 and TRBJ2-5; D might be TRBD1 or TRBD2, each matching 5 bases. CDR1 SGHRS and CDR2 YFSETQ come from the germline V gene. The CDR3 extends over 14 amino acids. Trimming took 0 bases from V and 1 from J, leaving 7 bases between them. CDR3 loop: CASSLAGTQETQYF. The CDR3 nucleotides read TGCGCCAGCAGCTTGGCAGGGACCCAAGAGACCCAGTACTTC.

The J gene is TRBJ1-5, the V gene TRBV27; a possible D gene is TRBD1 (6 bases). V was trimmed by 5 bases and J by 11 bases, leaving 19 bases between them. The length of the CDR3 is 14 residues. Germline CDR1 reads MNHEY; CDR2 reads SMNVEV (reference sequence). DNA of the CDR3: TGTGCCAGCAGTCCCAACGCAGGGGCAGGGGCCCAGCATTTT. It encodes CASSPNAGAGAQHF.

This chain links TRBV7-3 with TRBJ2-2; D gene uncertain. CDR1 and CDR2 (germline): SGHTA, FQGTGA. CDR3 length: 14 amino acids. The V end lost 2 bases, the J end lost 4 bases, and 8 bases lay between the germline ends. The CDR3 DNA is TGTGCCAGCAGCTTATTGGGTCTCACCGGGGAGCTGTTTTTT. As protein: CASSLLGLTGELFF.

The chain carries TRBV24-1 and TRBJ2-3, with D possibly matching TRBD2 (6 bases). Germline V gene lookup returns CDR1 KGHDR and CDR2 SFDVKD. Trimming removed 4 bases from V and 4 bases from J, with 17 bases in between. This CDR3 region has 16 residues. CDR3 DNA: TGTGCCACCAGTGACCCGGGGCGGGGCCCCGCAGATACGCAGTATTTT. Its translation is CATSDPGRGPADTQYF.

CDR3 sequence (DNA): TGCAGTGCTAGGACAGCCTATGGCTACACCTTC. It codes for CSARTAYGYTF. The chain employs TRBV20-1 and TRBJ1-2, with TRBD1 as a possible D gene (5 bases). The CDR3 is 11 residues long. Trimming left V 3 bases short and J 4 bases short, with 6 bases between. Germline-derived CDR1 and CDR2 are DFQATT and SNEGSKA (reference sequence).

J is TRBJ1-5 and V is TRBV27; 7 nucleotides agree with TRBD1. CDR1 and CDR2 from the germline V gene are MNHEY and SMNVEV (reference sequence). The CDR3 sequence is 16 residues long. Trimming cost V 6 bases and J 3 bases; bases outside gene matches: 11. The CDR3 sequence is CASSPRQGVNNQPQHF. The CDR3 nucleotides read TGTGCCAGCAGCCCCCGACAGGGTGTGAACAATCAGCCCCAGCATTTT.

CDR3 region: CASSLRTAGDHEQYF. The CDR3, as DNA: TGTGCCAGCAGCTTAAGGACTGCAGGGGATCACGAGCAGTACTTC. The chain uses TRBV7-9 and TRBJ2-7, with a tentative D call TRBD1 (6 bases). Germline V gives CDR1 SEHNR, CDR2 FQNEAQ (reference sequence). The V gene lost 2 bases and the J gene lost 5 bases, with 16 bases spanning the gap. The CDR3 totals 15 residues.

This sequence joins TRBV9 and TRBJ2-7; a possible D gene is TRBD1 (5 bases). Trimming cost V 0 bases and J 2 bases, with 12 bases left between them. Germline V gene data show CDR1 as SGDLS and CDR2 as YYNGEE. This CDR3 region has 15 residues. This chain's CDR3 is CASSVATGRAYEQYF. The CDR3 DNA reads TGTGCCAGCAGCGTAGCTACAGGCAGGGCCTACGAGCAGTACTTC.

The chain carries TRBV19 and TRBJ1-5, with a possible D match to TRBD1 (6 bases). V lost 6 bases and J lost 7, with 22 bases in between. The CDR3 length is 16 residues. Germline CDR1 reads LNHDA; CDR2 reads SQIVND (reference sequence). The DNA for the CDR3 is TGTGCCAGTAGCGACCCGACAGGTCACCCGGCCCAGCCCCAGCATTTT. Its translation: CASSDPTGHPAQPQHF.

In its sample, this clone was seen once. The chain links TRBV20-1 to TRBJ2-5; no firm D call. Germline V gives CDR1 DFQATT, CDR2 SNEGSKA (reference sequence). Trimming pared 3 bases from V and 2 bases from J, leaving 10 bases between. The CDR3 is 13 amino acids. CDR3: CSASWSLQETQYF. CDR3 coding DNA: TGCAGTGCTAGTTGGTCCTTGCAAGAGACCCAGTACTTC.

The gene calls are TRBV7-9 and TRBJ2-7, with 7 bases that match TRBD2. The CDR3 runs 15 residues. With V trimmed by 5 bases and J by 5 bases, 12 bases remained unmatched. Germline CDR1 is SEHNR and CDR2 is FQNEAQ (reference sequence). CDR3 sequence (DNA): TGTGCCAGCAGCCTGGTTGGGACTAAGACAGACGAGCAGTACTTC. Amino acids: CASSLVGTKTDEQYF.

The chain uses TRBV12-5 and TRBJ2-2; 9 bases match TRBD1. The CDR3 has 15 amino acids. V gave up 6 bases and J gave up 4 bases; unmatched junction bases: 6. The germline CDR1 and CDR2 sequences are LGHNT and FRNRAP. CDR3 sequence (DNA): TGTGCTAGTGGCAACAGGGGGCGGGTCACCGGGGAGCTGTTTTTT. This gives the protein CASGNRGRVTGELFF.

This chain joins TRBV7-3 and TRBJ1-2; 11 bases agree with TRBD1. CDR1 and CDR2 from the germline V gene are SGHTA and FQGTGA. The V and J ends lost 5 bases and 5 bases, in that order; junction bases with no gene match: 10. CDR3 length: 16 amino acids. The CDR3 DNA reads TGTGCCAGCAGCCCCCCAGGACAGGGGGCCGGGTATGGCTACACCTTC. Its protein product is CASSPPGQGAGYGYTF.

V usage is TRBV24-1 and J usage is TRBJ2-1; no clear D. Germline-derived CDR1 and CDR2 are KGHDR and SFDVKD. V was shortened by 2 bases and J by 0 bases, with 7 bases between the two germline ends. This CDR3 spans 15 amino acids. CDR3 residues: CATSDSWGSYNEQFF. Written as DNA, the CDR3 is TGTGCCACCAGTGATTCTTGGGGCTCCTACAATGAGCAGTTCTTC.